This T cell receptor (beta chain) was found in a study of blood T cell repertoires in COVID-19. Study-wide background: Both acute and convalescent COVID-19 samples were obtained from the United States, Italy and Spain. Sources were T cells, B-cell-depleted T cells, or PBMCs; the material itself was cDNA or gDNA.

The V end lost 4 bases, the J end lost 6 bases, and 15 bases lay between the germline ends. Germline assignment: CDR1 LNHNV and CDR2 YYDKDF (reference sequence). The CDR3 is 14 amino acids. Original analysis: Reference gene primer amplification gave nucleated cell count estimates. The assay was immunoSEQ multiplex PCR, and TCRdb's table has in-frame clones only and misses some. The D gene and trimming were derived from the DNA, and the V and J assignments and clone size from that table. The data hold tens of thousands of clones, with under 85% observed a single time. The clonotype originates from a man aged 40-55 years with acute or convalescent COVID-19. The rearrangement joins TRBV15 to TRBJ1-1; tentatively, D is TRBD1 (6 bases). The sequenced sample was peripheral blood. CDR3 loop: CATSTKQGRAEAFF. Written as DNA, the CDR3 is TGTGCCACCAGCACAAAACAGGGACGGGCTGAAGCTTTCTTT.